This T cell receptor (beta chain) was identified in a study of blood T cell repertoires in COVID-19. Across the whole study: Researchers got acute and convalescent COVID-19 samples from the United States, Italy and Spain. T cells, B-cell-depleted T cells, or PBMCs provided the cDNA or gDNA that served as material.

The CDR3 has 14 residues. V dropped 4 bases and J dropped 9; count of bases not matched to a gene: 5. The germline gives CDR1 SNHLY, CDR2 FYNNEI. TCRdb's table, derived via immunoSEQ multiplex PCR, lists solely in-frame clones and lacks some. The data show 300,000 to 450,000 clones, around nine tenths seen once. Material: peripheral blood. This clonotype was obtained from a human donor in a cohort sampled during active COVID-19. The chain employs TRBV2 and TRBJ2-1, with 11 positions matching TRBD2. In DNA form, the CDR3 reads TGTGCCAGCAGTGCGACTAGCGGGGCTGGTGAGCAGTTCTTC. It translates to CASSATSGAGEQFF.